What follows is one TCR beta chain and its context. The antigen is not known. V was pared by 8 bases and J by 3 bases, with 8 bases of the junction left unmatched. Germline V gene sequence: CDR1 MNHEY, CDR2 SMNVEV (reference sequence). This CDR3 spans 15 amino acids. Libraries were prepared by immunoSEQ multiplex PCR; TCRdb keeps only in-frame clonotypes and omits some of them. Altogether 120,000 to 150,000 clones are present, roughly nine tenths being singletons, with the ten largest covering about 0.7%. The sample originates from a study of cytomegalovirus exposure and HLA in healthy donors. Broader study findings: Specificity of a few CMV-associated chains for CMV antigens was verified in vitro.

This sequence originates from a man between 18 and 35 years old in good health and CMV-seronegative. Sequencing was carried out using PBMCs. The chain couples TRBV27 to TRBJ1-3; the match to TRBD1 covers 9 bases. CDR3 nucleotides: TGTGCCAGCGATCCCGACAGGGGGAATGGAAACACCATATATTTT. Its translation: CASDPDRGNGNTIYF.